This TCR beta chain was sequenced in a study of lung T cells in sarcoidosis with Löfgren's syndrome. CDR3 size: 15 residues. Trimming pared 0 bases from V and 11 bases from J, leaving 14 bases between. Germline CDR1 reads LNHNV; CDR2 reads YYDKDF (reference sequence). TCRdb itself ran the reads through MiXCR, one entry per CDR3 protein. The data show about 9,400 distinct CDR3 sequences, less than 20% seen once. This clonotype has ten or more counts. Its antigen is still unknown. Study outcomes and limitations: Multiple Löfgren's syndrome patients reportedly shared TRAV12-1 and TRBV2 CDR3 motifs, suggesting public CD4+ TCRs. In alpha-beta pairs, TRAV12-1 favored TRBV2, and their CDR3s were homologous. Sarcoidosis antigen recognition was only suggested, antigen unidentified.

The TCR comes from a human donor with sarcoidosis (Löfgren's syndrome or another form), or a control subject (not recorded which). The sequencing input was CD4+ T cells from bronchoalveolar lavage. The chain employs TRBV15 and TRBJ1-6, with a weak D call TRBD1 (6 bases). Written as DNA, the CDR3 is TGTGCCACCAGCAGAGATTCTAATTACAGGGCACCCCTCCACTTT. Protein sequence: CATSRDSNYRAPLHF.